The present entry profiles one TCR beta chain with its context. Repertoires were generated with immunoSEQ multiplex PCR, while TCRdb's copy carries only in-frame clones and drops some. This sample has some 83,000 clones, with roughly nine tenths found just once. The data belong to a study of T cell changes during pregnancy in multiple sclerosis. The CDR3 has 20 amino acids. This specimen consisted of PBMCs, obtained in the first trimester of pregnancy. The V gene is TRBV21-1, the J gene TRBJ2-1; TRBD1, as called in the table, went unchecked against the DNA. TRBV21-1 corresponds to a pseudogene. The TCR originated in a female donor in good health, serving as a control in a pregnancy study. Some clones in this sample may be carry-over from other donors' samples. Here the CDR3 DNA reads TGTGCCAGGATTAACGTGCTCTTTCCGCTCGGAGAGGGGGCCCACCGGGAGCAGTTCTTC. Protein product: CARINVLFPLGEGAHREQFF.